These 24 T cell receptor beta chains originate from one sample sequenced in a study of cytomegalovirus exposure and HLA in healthy donors. Use of 60 Vbeta and 13 Jbeta primers characterized the PCR. Method: immunoSEQ multiplex PCR; TCRdb's copy keeps in-frame clones and lacks some. The repertoire consists of roughly 180,000 clones, with about 85% occurring once and the leading ten covering 4.5%. Sequences were obtained from PBMCs. The receptors here all came from a woman in her forties or fifties in good health and CMV-seropositive.

This sequence joins TRBV5-1 and TRBJ2-7; tentatively, D is TRBD1 (6 bases). The length of the CDR3 is 14 residues. Germline V lookup: CDR1 SGHRS, CDR2 YFSETQ. V was trimmed by 3 bases and J by 3 bases, leaving 13 bases between them. The CDR3 region has the DNA TGCGCCAGCAGCTCGTCCGGGACAAACTACGAGCAGTACTTC. It is translated as CASSSSGTNYEQYF.

This rearrangement joins TRBV25-1 to TRBJ2-7; 8 bases agree with TRBD2. The germline CDR1 and CDR2 sequences are MGHDK and SYGVNS. This CDR3 is 13 amino acids long. J lost 6 bases, V lost 10 bases, and 11 bases had no gene match. DNA of the CDR3: TGTGCCACCACATGGGCGGGAGGAAGCGAGCAGTACTTC. As protein: CATTWAGGSEQYF.

V and J are TRBV19 and TRBJ2-7, with D possibly being TRBD2 (5 bases). In germline, CDR1 is LNHDA, CDR2 SQIVND (reference sequence). V was clipped by 3 bases and J by 2 bases, with 11 bases between them. This CDR3 has 14 residues. CDR3 residues: CASSMQVSAYEQYF. CDR3 nucleotides: TGTGCCAGTAGTATGCAGGTTAGCGCCTACGAGCAGTACTTC.

This clone was picked up a small number of times. The chain joins TRBV19 to TRBJ1-1; a possible D gene is TRBD1 (5 bases). The ends were cut back, 5 bases at V and 5 bases at J, with 18 bases in the middle. Germline V CDR1 and CDR2: LNHDA, SQIVND (reference sequence). This CDR3 has 15 residues. The chain's CDR3 is CASSVAPRKGTEAFF. For the CDR3, the DNA is TGTGCCAGTAGTGTGGCCCCCCGGAAGGGGACTGAAGCTTTCTTT.

This chain connects TRBV7-2 to TRBJ1-1; unclear D gene. CDR3 size: 16 residues. V lost 4 bases and J lost 1, with 16 bases in between. The germline V gene encodes CDR1 SGHTA and CDR2 FQGNSA. Written as DNA, the CDR3 is TGTGCCAGCAGCTCCCGAACTCAATGGTCGAACACTGAAGCTTTCTTT. The encoded protein is CASSSRTQWSNTEAFF. The full variable domain, in which reference TRBV7-2 and TRBJ1-1 provide the parts outside the CDR3, is GAGVSQSPSNKVTEKGKDVELRCDPISGHTALYWYRQSLGQGLEFLIYFQGNSAPDKSGLPSDRFSAERTGGSVSTLTIQRTQQEDSAVYLCASSSRTQWSNTEAFFGQGTRLTVV.

The chain employs TRBV30 and TRBJ1-1, with D perhaps TRBD1 (6 bases). V lost 0 bases and J lost 0, with 14 bases in between. Germline loops: CDR1 GTSNPN, CDR2 SVGIG (reference sequence). This CDR3 has 16 residues. The CDR3 loop is CAWSVRGAGMNTEAFF. The CDR3 region has the DNA TGTGCCTGGAGTGTACGGGGGGCCGGAATGAACACTGAAGCTTTCTTT.

The genes are TRBV9 and TRBJ2-1, with 10 bases aligning to TRBD2. Trimming took 4 bases from V and 3 from J; bases not matched to a gene: 4. The CDR3 covers 15 residues. From germline, CDR1 is SGDLS and CDR2 YYNGEE. The CDR3 sequence is CASSPLAGVYNEQFF. As DNA, the CDR3 is TGTGCCAGCAGCCCCCTAGCGGGAGTCTACAATGAGCAGTTCTTC.

The rearrangement uses TRBV5-1 and TRBJ2-1; D not certain. Germline-derived CDR1 and CDR2 are SGHRS and YFSETQ. The CDR3 length is 12 residues. The germline V and J ends were trimmed by 2 bases and 5 bases, with 5 bases remaining between them. CDR3: CASSFAHNEQFF. The CDR3 nucleotides read TGCGCCAGCAGCTTTGCGCACAATGAGCAGTTCTTC.

Only a few counts were recorded for this clone. This chain uses TRBV4-3 with TRBJ2-2, with TRBD1 identical over 11 bases. Germline loops: CDR1 LGHNA, CDR2 YSLEER. The CDR3 is 15 amino acids. V trimming: 5 bases; J trimming: 5 bases; junction bases outside the gene matches: 4. CDR3 protein: CASSLGTGGTGELFF. CDR3 coding DNA: TGCGCCAGCAGCTTAGGGACAGGGGGAACCGGGGAGCTGTTTTTT.

CDR3 sequence (DNA): TGCGCCAGCTCCCCGGAGGGAATTGACACCGGGGAGCTGTTTTTT. Its translation is CASSPEGIDTGELFF. The chain uses TRBV5-1 and TRBJ2-2; D is perhaps TRBD2 (6 bases). V lost 7 bases and J 3 bases, leaving 16 bases between the germline ends. The V gene's germline CDR1 is SGHRS and CDR2 YFSETQ. The CDR3 length is 15 residues.

This clone has a handful of counts. This rearrangement joins TRBV6-5 to TRBJ2-7; maybe TRBD2 (7 bases). The V end was cut by 0 bases, the J end by 3 bases, with 9 bases between. This CDR3 is built from 14 residues. Germline-derived CDR1 and CDR2 are MNHEY and SVGAGI. Here the CDR3 reads CASSYSGGLYEQYF. In DNA form, the CDR3 reads TGTGCCAGCAGTTACTCGGGGGGGCTCTACGAGCAGTACTTC.

The gene calls are TRBV4-3 and TRBJ1-1; tentative D call: TRBD1 (5 bases). The V gene's germline CDR1 is LGHNA and CDR2 YSLEER. The CDR3 consists of 15 residues. Trimming left V 0 bases short and J 5 bases short, with 13 bases between. CDR3 sequence reads: CASSQDLRVRTEAFF. Here the CDR3 DNA reads TGCGCCAGCAGCCAAGATCTCAGGGTTCGAACTGAAGCTTTCTTT.

J is TRBJ2-1 and V is TRBV4-3, with D possibly being TRBD1 (5 bases). Germline V lookup: CDR1 LGHNA, CDR2 YSLEER. The V and J ends lost 1 base and 1 base respectively, with 11 bases between them. CDR3 length equals 16 residues. CDR3 residues: CASSQGDSRSYNEQFF. The CDR3 DNA sequence: TGCGCCAGCAGCCAAGGCGACAGTAGATCCTACAATGAGCAGTTCTTC.

The genes are TRBV7-9 and TRBJ2-7, with 7 positions matching TRBD2. The CDR3 has 14 residues. Germline V gene lookup returns CDR1 SEHNR and CDR2 FQNEAQ (reference sequence). J lost 2 bases, V lost 4 bases, and 5 bases had no gene match. The CDR3 DNA follows: TGTGCCAGCAGCTCCCGGGGGGAGCCCTACGAGCAGTACTTC. Residues: CASSSRGEPYEQYF.

The chain recombines TRBV30 with TRBJ1-1; D remains unclear. CDR1 and CDR2 (germline): GTSNPN, SVGIG (reference sequence). This CDR3 comprises 14 residues. V gave up 1 base and J gave up 1 base, with 10 bases separating them. The CDR3 nucleotides read TGTGCCTGGAGTGCGGAGGGCCCGAACACTGAAGCTTTCTTT. Protein: CAWSAEGPNTEAFF.

This chain links TRBV19 with TRBJ2-7; TRBD1 might be the D (5 bases). CDR3 length equals 14 residues. CDR1 is LNHDA, CDR2 SQIVND, per germline (reference sequence). V lost 8 bases, J lost 0 bases, and 14 bases lay in between. The DNA of the CDR3 is TGTGCCAGTCGGTTCCAGGGAAGCTCCTACGAGCAGTACTTC. Amino acids: CASRFQGSSYEQYF.

V gene TRBV19 combines with J gene TRBJ2-3; D ambiguous. Germline assignment: CDR1 LNHDA and CDR2 SQIVND (reference sequence). Trimming stripped 3 bases from V and 0 bases from J, with 7 bases between. The CDR3 is 14 residues long. CDR3 coding DNA: TGTGCCAGTAGTATTCTCCTTAGCACAGATACGCAGTATTTT. Protein: CASSILLSTDTQYF.

This rearrangement joins TRBV7-9 to TRBJ2-1; 12 bases are shared with TRBD2. The trim removed 4 bases at V and 9 bases at J, leaving 16 bases unmatched. The CDR3 is 18 amino acids. Germline CDR1 SEHNR, CDR2 FQNEAQ (reference sequence). CDR3 bases: TGTGCCAGCAGCTCCCCACTAGCGGGGGGTCGCTGGAGCAGTGAGCAGTTCTTC. Its protein is CASSSPLAGGRWSSEQFF.

The rearrangement uses TRBV7-3 and TRBJ2-7; 8 nucleotides agree with TRBD2. The germline CDR1 and CDR2 sequences are SGHTA and FQGTGA. V trimming: 3 bases; J trimming: 2 bases; junction bases outside the gene matches: 6. CDR3 size: 15 residues. In DNA, the CDR3 is TGTGCCAGCAGCTTTAGCGGGGAGAGCCCCTACGAGCAGTACTTC. Amino acids: CASSFSGESPYEQYF.

This chain connects TRBV7-9 to TRBJ1-1; 9 nucleotides line up with TRBD1. Germline trimming cut 4 bases from V and 4 bases from J; bases unmatched to any gene: 4. The CDR3 has 14 residues. Germline V gene sequence: CDR1 SEHNR, CDR2 FQNEAQ (reference sequence). The CDR3: CASSWDRVATEAFF. The CDR3 region has the DNA TGTGCCAGCAGCTGGGACAGGGTGGCCACTGAAGCTTTCTTT.

CDR3: CSVVGTDPNTGELFF. The CDR3 coding sequence is TGCAGCGTTGTGGGGACAGATCCGAACACCGGGGAGCTGTTTTTT. The chain carries TRBV29-1 and TRBJ2-2, with 7 nucleotides matching TRBD1. Per germline, CDR1 SQVTM and CDR2 ANQGSEA. There are 15 residues in the CDR3. Trimming removed 4 bases from V and 0 bases from J; junction bases left unmatched: 5.

The chain joins TRBV7-6 to TRBJ1-5; possible D gene TRBD1, 5 bases. Germline V gene data show CDR1 as SGHVS and CDR2 as FNYEAQ. The V and J ends lost 2 bases and 2 bases respectively, with 10 bases between them. This CDR3 is 15 amino acids long. DNA of the CDR3: TGTGCCAGCAGCTTAACCGACAGCGGCAATCAGCCCCAGCATTTT. Translating gives CASSLTDSGNQPQHF.

J is TRBJ1-1 and V is TRBV9; tentatively, D is TRBD1 (6 bases). Germline CDR1 SGDLS, CDR2 YYNGEE. V lost 2 bases and J lost 5, with 16 bases in between. CDR3 length equals 15 residues. The CDR3 nucleotides read TGTGCCAGCAGCGTTCGACCCACAGGGCGGACTGAAGCTTTCTTT. Protein product: CASSVRPTGRTEAFF.

The J gene is TRBJ1-1, the V gene TRBV9, with TRBD1 as a possible D gene (5 bases). Trimming shortened V by 3 bases and J by 8 bases, and 11 bases separated the two germline ends. Germline CDR1 is SGDLS and CDR2 is YYNGEE. This CDR3 region has 12 residues. The CDR3 protein is CASSALQVEAFF. The CDR3 bases are TGTGCCAGCAGCGCGTTACAGGTGGAAGCTTTCTTT.